This T cell receptor (beta chain) was retrieved from a study of T cell clonality in common variable immunodeficiency. Findings and limits, study-wide: In common variable immunodeficiency, TCR beta chains reportedly carried fewer deletions and N-nucleotide insertions. Authors noted CVID clonality's cause needs subpopulation repertoire sequencing. TCRbeta clonality was increased in CVID versus healthy controls.

Clones were sequenced by immunoSEQ multiplex PCR, and TCRdb holds only the in-frame ones, with some missing. The sample offers roughly 42,000 clones and no singletons, the top ten holding roughly 6%. This CDR3 has 13 amino acids. CDR1 and CDR2 (germline): KGHSH, LQKENI. V lost 2 bases, J lost 2 bases, and 6 bases lay in between. CVID subjects were neither ill nor on immunomodulatory or immunosuppressive medication at sampling. Blood samples were heparinized, about 5 to 9 ml per donor. This clone was recorded at least ten times. Its antigen is unknown. The read stops 3 residues short of the end of the CDR3; the missing end is completed from the germline J gene.

What was sequenced was peripheral blood mononuclear cells. This rearrangement joins TRBV18 to TRBJ2-5; D remains unclear. The source is a human donor with common variable immunodeficiency. CDR3 sequence: CASSPGQQETQYF. The CDR3 DNA, read in part, is TGTGCCAGCTCACCAGGGCAGCAAGAGACC.